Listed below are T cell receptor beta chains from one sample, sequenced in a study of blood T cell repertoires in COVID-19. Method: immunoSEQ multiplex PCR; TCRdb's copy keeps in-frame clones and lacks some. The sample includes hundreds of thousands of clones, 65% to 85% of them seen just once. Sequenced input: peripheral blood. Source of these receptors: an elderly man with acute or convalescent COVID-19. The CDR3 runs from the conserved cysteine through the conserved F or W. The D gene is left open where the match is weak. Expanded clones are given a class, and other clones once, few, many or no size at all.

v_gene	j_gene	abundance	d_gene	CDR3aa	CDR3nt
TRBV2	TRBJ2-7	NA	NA	CASSVGPSSYEQYF	TGTGCCAGCAGTGTTGGGCCAAGCTCCTACGAGCAGTACTTC
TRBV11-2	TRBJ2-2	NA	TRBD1	CASSLGGQGAGELFF	TGTGCCAGCAGCTTAGGGGGACAGGGGGCCGGGGAGCTGTTTTTT
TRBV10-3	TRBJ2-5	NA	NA	CAISETNGEETQYF	TGTGCCATCAGTGAAACAAACGGGGAAGAGACCCAGTACTTC
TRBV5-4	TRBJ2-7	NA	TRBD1	CASSYQTGGPYEQYF	TGTGCCAGCAGCTACCAGACAGGGGGCCCGTACGAGCAGTACTTC
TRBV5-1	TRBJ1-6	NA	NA	CASSLAGENSPLHF	TGCGCCAGCAGCTTGGCCGGGGAAAATTCACCCCTCCACTTT
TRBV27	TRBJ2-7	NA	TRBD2	CASSPSGLYEQYF	TGTGCCAGCAGTCCTAGCGGACTCTACGAGCAGTACTTC
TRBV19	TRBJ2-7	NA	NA	CASSIGAGITYEQYF	TGTGCCAGTAGTATAGGGGCAGGGATAACCTACGAGCAGTACTTC
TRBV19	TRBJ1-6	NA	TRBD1	CASSAEDRGNSPLHF	TGTGCCAGTAGTGCGGAAGACAGGGGAAACTCACCCCTCCACTTT
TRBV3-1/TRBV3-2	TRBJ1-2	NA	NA	CASSAGSGYYGYTF	TGTGCCAGCAGCGCAGGGTCCGGGTACTATGGCTACACCTTC
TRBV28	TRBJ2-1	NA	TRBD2	CATTTDGLAGAEQFF	TGTGCCACCACCACGGACGGGCTAGCGGGGGCTGAGCAGTTCTTC
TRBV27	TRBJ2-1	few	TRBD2	CASSPLAGEFYNEQFF	TGTGCCAGCAGTCCCCTAGCGGGAGAGTTCTACAATGAGCAGTTCTTC
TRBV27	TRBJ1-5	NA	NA	CASSLIGQPQHF	TGTGCCAGCAGTTTAATCGGTCAGCCCCAGCATTTT
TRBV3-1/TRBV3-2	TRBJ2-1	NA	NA	CASSRTERGYSYNEQFF	TGTGCCAGCAGCCGGACAGAGCGGGGTTACTCCTACAATGAGCAGTTCTTC
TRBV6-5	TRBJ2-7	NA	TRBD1	CASSYSDRGYEQYF	TGTGCCAGCAGTTACTCGGACAGGGGTTACGAGCAGTACTTC
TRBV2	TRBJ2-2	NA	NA	CASKTAVLNTGELFF	TGTGCCAGCAAGACGGCGGTCCTGAACACCGGGGAGCTGTTTTTT
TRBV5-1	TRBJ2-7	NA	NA	CASSLVVNTPNYEQYF	TGCGCCAGCAGCTTGGTTGTGAACACCCCAAACTACGAGCAGTACTTC
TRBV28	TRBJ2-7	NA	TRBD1	CASSNSGTEFRKTYEQYF	TGTGCCAGCAGCAACTCCGGGACAGAATTCCGAAAAACCTACGAGCAGTACTTC